This paragraph covers one T cell receptor (beta chain) sequence. The antigen this receptor binds is unknown. No per-base quality is available; no much larger clone lies one base away. The roughly 39 donors, aged about 6 to 95 years, were systemically healthy Caucasian individuals from Russia. Each donor gave 9.5 to 10 milliliters of peripheral blood, drawn into EDTA-treated Vacutainer tubes. Ficoll-Paque density-gradient centrifugation was used to isolate PBMCs, with at least 7 million per sample. Trizol reagent was used to extract total RNA from PBMCs, with at least 5 micrograms per sample. For every donor, an aliquot of PBMCs went through flow cytometry to measure the percentages of naive CD45RAhigh/CD27high T cells. The sample originates from a study of blood T cells in healthy people across ages (dated by TCRdb to between 2014 and 2017). As for the study more broadly: In model experiments, template switching captured about one uniquely barcoded TCR beta cDNA molecule for every two T cells. Age-related changes in TCR beta repertoire diversity were measured in the study by deep sequencing normalized with unique cDNA molecular identifiers. Donors were grouped into four age groups: young (average roughly 16 years), middle-aged (39), aged (around 60) and long-lived (just over 80). To avoid experimental bias, donors of different ages were distributed randomly across sequencing lanes. Using the same blood draw, the study looked at two additional independent replicas of 1 million unique cDNA reads for two donors, one aged 18 to 30 and the other aged 80 or older.

Points the paper makes about the study in general: Observed TCR beta diversity per million T cells fell roughly linearly with age, and a significant reduction was already apparent by age around 36. Bulk unsorted PBMC profiling prevented conclusive comparison of naive and antigen-experienced compartments. Donor CMV infection status was unknown, potentially confounding age-related changes in expanded clonotypes. The long-lived group showed more naive CD4+ T cells, fewer expanded clones and increased TCR diversity than the aged group, suggesting age selection. Estimates of total diversity based on one million sequenced T cells were considered lower bounds and underestimates. A strong correlation was found between observed TCR beta diversity and the percentage of naive T cells measured by flow cytometry.

The method behind the library was 5' RACE. Sequencer: Illumina HiSeq 2500. A second roughly 6 to 11 cycle PCR used a sample-barcoded 5' primer and a J-beta primer mix. A template-switch 5' adaptor carrying 12 random nucleotides introduced a unique molecular identifier onto each TCR beta cDNA molecule. At least 2.5 million CDR3-containing paired-end reads were obtained from each sample. The Mint cDNA synthesis kit, primed by a TRBC-specific oligonucleotide, was used to synthesize first-strand cDNA from all RNA. After uracil-DNA glycosylase treatment, a first 18-cycle PCR used universal primers M1SS and BC2_uni_R on all cDNA. The authors' analysis ran thus. For normalization, 1 million high-quality reads were randomly selected from each sample, with every read carrying a distinct molecular identifier. Instead of being binned into consensus sequences, reads that shared molecular identifiers were thrown out. MiTCR, with a Q25 quality threshold and the strictest error-elimination algorithm, was used for CDR3 identification, clonotype clustering and error correction. A nonparametric unseen species model using Euler transformation provided a lower-bound estimate of total TCR beta diversity. The public sequencing data were trimmed at Q25 with fastp and processed into clonotypes with MiXCR by TCRdb, which kept only in-frame beta chains. Duplicate CDR3 protein sequences are folded into a single record with the most common DNA and genes. It is TCRdb's table, rather than the study itself, that gives the V and J calls and clone size. This sample has about 1.8 million distinct CDR3 sequences in its table, and around 48% of those were observed once. Less than 2.5% of the sample belongs to the ten largest clones.

The CDR3, cysteine through phenylalanine, is 15 amino acids long. This entry keeps only the CDR3 DNA: 45 bases, framed from base 1. The germline V gene (reference sequence) yields MNHEY for CDR1 and SMNVEV for CDR2. The V end gives up 5 bases and the J end 3 bases, leaving 6 bases in the junction not matched to a gene. The V gene is TRBV27 and the J gene is TRBJ2-4, and TRBD2 aligns with 8 junction nucleotides. The receptor was derived from a woman aged 40 to 50 in good health. Sequencing was performed on blood. The nucleotide sequence reads TGTGCCAGCAGTATCATCGGGGGGGTCAAAAACATTCAGTACTTC. Translated, this gives CASSIIGGVKNIQYF.